Following are 22 T cell receptor beta chains from one sample sequenced in a study of T-cell reconstitution after alpha-beta-depleted transplantation in children. Preparing the TCRbeta library involved the use of unique molecular identifiers. TCRdb re-called the PCR reads through MiXCR, storing one row per CDR3 protein. Among more than 500,000 distinct CDR3 sequences listed, 9.5% to 12% were seen once. This material consisted of PBMCs, mostly from graft donor cells, taken 180 days after TCRalphabeta/CD19-depleted stem cell transplant. The receptor set was obtained from a female patient aged 2-9 years who had a stem cell transplant for aplastic anemia, so the T cells may come from the graft donor.

This clonotype was observed a handful of times. For the CDR3, the DNA is TGTGCCACCAGCAGAGAAATGGGCTTCAATCAGCCCCAGCATTTT. This codes for CATSREMGFNQPQHF. This sequence joins TRBV15 and TRBJ1-5; D gene ambiguous. Trimming removed 0 bases from V and 3 bases from J, with 9 bases in between. The CDR3 covers 15 residues. Germline V gene sequence: CDR1 LNHNV, CDR2 YYDKDF (reference sequence).

As to this clonotype: This sequence may be a read error, since a much larger clone differs from it by one base. CDR3 region: CASSPGQVGNTEAFF. CDR3 DNA sequence: TGCGCCAGCAGCCCCGGACAGGTAGGGAACACTGAAGCTTTCTTT. The V gene is TRBV4-1, the J gene TRBJ1-1, with 7 bases matching TRBD1. This CDR3 spans 15 amino acids. Germline V CDR1 and CDR2: MGHRA, YSYEKL. V dropped 4 bases and J dropped 1; count of bases not matched to a gene: 6.

This clonotype was counted a few times. The V and J genes are TRBV29-1 and TRBJ2-7, with D unresolved. V was clipped by 5 bases and J by 1 base, with 9 bases between them. The germline CDR1 and CDR2 sequences are SQVTM and ANQGSEA. CDR3 size: 12 residues. This CDR3 is CSVSPGSYEQYF. CDR3 DNA sequence: TGCAGCGTTTCACCAGGTTCCTACGAGCAGTACTTC.

The genes are TRBV6-5 and TRBJ2-7; 8 bases are shared with TRBD2. CDR3 size: 16 residues. The V gene's germline CDR1 is MNHEY and CDR2 SVGAGI. V was clipped by 7 bases and J by 2 bases; unmatched bases: 13. The CDR3 loop reads CASTGGSAGDPYEQYF. The CDR3 nucleotides are TGTGCCAGCACGGGGGGTTCAGCGGGAGACCCCTACGAGCAGTACTTC.

This clonotype showed up just a few times. The V call is TRBV25-1, the J call TRBJ2-1; 7 bases map to TRBD1. Germline V lookup: CDR1 MGHDK, CDR2 SYGVNS. V dropped 10 bases and J dropped 4; count of bases not matched to a gene: 4. The CDR3 contains 12 residues. The CDR3 reads CATRQGYNEQFF. The CDR3 coding sequence is TGTGCCACCAGACAGGGATACAATGAGCAGTTCTTC. The entire variable domain, with the rest obtained from reference TRBV25-1 and TRBJ2-1, is as follows: EADIYQTPRYLVIGTGKKITLECSQTMGHDKMYWYQQDPGMELHLIHYSYGVNSTEKGDLSSESTVSRIRTEHFPLTLESARPSHTSQYLCATRQGYNEQFFGPGTRLTVL.

This clonotype was seen more than once but under ten times. V is TRBV5-1 and J is TRBJ2-2; the D is unclear. Trimming took off 5 bases at V and 6 bases at J, with 11 bases between the two ends. Looked up from germline, CDR1 is SGHRS and CDR2 is YFSETQ. CDR3 size: 13 residues. CDR3: CASRPDPPGELFF. CDR3 DNA: TGCGCCAGCAGACCGGACCCCCCCGGGGAGCTGTTTTTT.

The table lists this clonotype with a few counts. The rearrangement uses TRBV7-3 and TRBJ2-1, with 8 nucleotides matching TRBD1. The CDR3 spans 19 residues. With V trimmed by 5 bases and J by 8 bases, 23 bases remained unmatched. From germline, CDR1 is SGHTA and CDR2 FQGTGA. The CDR3 nucleotides read TGTGCCAGCAGCCCACTATTTGACAAACAGGGGGGAGGACACGATGAGCAGTTCTTC. Translating it yields CASSPLFDKQGGGHDEQFF.

This clonotype was observed many times. The CDR3 reads CAISPGFPYEQYV. Written as DNA, the CDR3 is TGTGCCATCAGTCCGGGATTTCCCTACGAGCAGTACGTC. The genes are TRBV10-3 and TRBJ2-7; perhaps TRBD2 as D (5 bases). This CDR3 spans 13 amino acids. V gave up 5 bases and J gave up 2 bases, with 10 bases separating them. CDR1 and CDR2 (germline): ENHRY, SYGVKD.

The sample holds many counts of this clonotype. V is TRBV4-1 and J is TRBJ2-7; D is possibly TRBD1 (5 bases). The CDR3 loop spans 14 amino acids. CDR1 MGHRA and CDR2 YSYEKL come from the germline V gene. Trimming stripped 0 bases from V and 7 bases from J, with 13 bases between. CDR3 in amino acids: CASSQDGAEWEQYF. The CDR3 coding sequence is TGCGCCAGCAGCCAAGATGGGGCAGAATGGGAGCAGTACTTC.

The V gene is TRBV20-1, the J gene TRBJ1-1; no firm D call. V lost 3 bases to trimming and J lost 1 base, with 15 bases between them. The CDR3 extends over 15 amino acids. CDR1 and CDR2 from the germline V gene are DFQATT and SNEGSKA (reference sequence). The CDR3, as DNA: TGCAGTGCTAGGTTTTCGGCAGCCCAGAACACTGAAGCTTTCTTT. It encodes CSARFSAAQNTEAFF.

The chain recombines TRBV6-1 with TRBJ1-2; weak D call: TRBD1 (6 bases). Germline V CDR1 and CDR2: MNHNS, SASEGT. Trimming pared 4 bases from V and 4 bases from J, leaving 13 bases between. CDR3 length: 14 residues. CDR3 coding DNA: TGTGCCAGCAGTGGTCCGGACAGACCCTATGGCTACACCTTC. It translates to CASSGPDRPYGYTF.

The rearrangement links TRBV7-2 to TRBJ2-7; D possibly corresponds to TRBD2 (6 bases). Germline lookup yields CDR1 SGHTA and CDR2 FQGNSA. The CDR3 sequence is 13 residues long. Trimming shortened V by 5 bases and J by 11 bases, and 19 bases separated the two germline ends. As DNA, the CDR3 is TGTGCCAGCAGCAAGCAGGGACTTCCTCGGGAGTACTTC. Amino acid sequence: CASSKQGLPREYF.

The chain combines TRBV9 with TRBJ1-2; 7 bases match TRBD1. The CDR3 has 15 amino acids. Per germline, CDR1 SGDLS and CDR2 YYNGEE. V trimming: 0 bases; J trimming: 4 bases; junction bases outside the gene matches: 6. The CDR3 sequence: CASSVGHRGSYGYTF. The CDR3 DNA is TGTGCCAGCAGCGTAGGACACAGGGGATCCTATGGCTACACCTTC. The full variable domain, completed using reference TRBV9 and TRBJ1-2, is DSGVTQTPKHLITATGQRVTLRCSPRSGDLSVYWYQQSLDQGLQFLIQYYNGEERAKGNILERFSAQQFPDLHSELNLSSLELGDSALYFCASSVGHRGSYGYTFGSGTRLTVV.

This clonotype was seen a single time. The V call is TRBV11-1, the J call TRBJ2-3; 8 bases line up with TRBD2. The V gene end was trimmed by 1 base and the J gene end by 4 bases; junction bases not matched to a gene: 10. The CDR3 is 17 amino acids. Germline V gene sequence: CDR1 SGHAT, CDR2 FQDESV (reference sequence). In DNA form, the CDR3 reads TGTGCCAGCAGCTTAGGGGTCACATCGGGAGGGCCAGATACGCAGTATTTT. This gives the protein CASSLGVTSGGPDTQYF.

The gene calls are TRBV28 and TRBJ2-1; TRBD2 is a possible D gene (5 bases). The CDR3 is 16 amino acids. Between the trimmed V and J ends, which lost 5 bases and 1 base, there was a span of 15 bases. CDR1 and CDR2 (germline): MDHEN, SYDVKM. The chain's CDR3 is CASSHTSLVSYNEQFF. CDR3 in DNA: TGTGCCAGCAGTCATACTAGTCTGGTGTCCTACAATGAGCAGTTCTTC.

This sequence joins TRBV7-2 and TRBJ2-7; D is undetermined. Germline CDR1 SGHTA, CDR2 FQGNSA. This CDR3 is 15 amino acids long. Deletions cut 2 bases from V and 1 base from J, with 12 bases between. CDR3 region: CASSLTRQLSYEQYV. CDR3 bases: TGTGCCAGCAGCTTAACGCGGCAGTTATCCTACGAGCAGTACGTC.

Only a few counts were recorded for this clonotype. The gene calls are TRBV5-5 and TRBJ2-3; D assignment may be TRBD1 or TRBD2 (5 bases each). From germline, CDR1 is SGHKS and CDR2 YYEKEE (reference sequence). V shed 0 bases and J shed 2 bases, with 19 bases lying between them. The CDR3 is made up of 18 amino acids. CDR3 protein: CASSLDSSIWGNTDTQYF. Written as DNA, the CDR3 is TGTGCCAGCAGCTTGGACTCCTCCATCTGGGGGAACACAGATACGCAGTATTTT.

J is TRBJ1-2 and V is TRBV12-3 or TRBV12-4, with TRBD1 as a possible D gene (6 bases). Deletions cut 6 bases from V and 7 bases from J, with 15 bases between. The CDR3 contains 13 residues. The chain's CDR3 is CASSWGGRGGYTF. The CDR3 nucleotides are TGTGCCAGCAGCTGGGGGGGGCGCGGTGGCTACACCTTC.

This clonotype was seen only a few times. CDR3 protein: CASSVAKDRGGDEQFF. CDR3 DNA: TGTGCCAGCAGCGTAGCTAAGGACAGGGGGGGCGATGAGCAGTTCTTC. The rearrangement uses TRBV9 and TRBJ2-1, with 10 bases fitting TRBD1. V lost 0 bases and J lost 8; bases outside the gene matches: 8. The CDR3 runs 16 residues. The germline gives CDR1 SGDLS, CDR2 YYNGEE.

This clonotype was counted many times. In nucleotides, the CDR3 is TGTGCCAGCAGCCCCCGCCCCGGGTCCTTGACGAGGGAGACCCAGTACTTC. Protein product: CASSPRPGSLTRETQYF. The chain carries TRBV11-2 and TRBJ2-5; D remains ambiguous. Trimming removed 5 bases at V and 5 bases at J, with 24 bases between. Germline values: CDR1 SGHAT, CDR2 FQNNGV. The CDR3 runs to 17 residues.

This clonotype turned up a few times. This chain joins TRBV6-2 or TRBV6-3 and TRBJ2-5; D possibly uses TRBD1 or TRBD2 (5 bases each). In germline, CDR1 is MNHEY, CDR2 SVGEGT. The CDR3 runs 14 residues. Trimming stripped 5 bases from V and 0 bases from J, with 10 bases between. The CDR3 DNA is TGTGCCAGCAGTAAGGGACCTGACCAAGAGACCCAGTACTTC. Translating it yields CASSKGPDQETQYF.

This clonotype has at least ten counts. V and J are TRBV6-2 or TRBV6-3 and TRBJ2-3; 14 bases are a match to TRBD2. V shed 5 bases and J 2 bases; nucleotides not matched to a gene: 3. This CDR3 is 16 amino acids long. Germline V CDR1 and CDR2: MNHEY, SVGEGT. The CDR3 bases are TGTGCCAGCAGTCTGGGACTAGCGGGAGTCACAGATACGCAGTATTTT. Protein sequence: CASSLGLAGVTDTQYF.